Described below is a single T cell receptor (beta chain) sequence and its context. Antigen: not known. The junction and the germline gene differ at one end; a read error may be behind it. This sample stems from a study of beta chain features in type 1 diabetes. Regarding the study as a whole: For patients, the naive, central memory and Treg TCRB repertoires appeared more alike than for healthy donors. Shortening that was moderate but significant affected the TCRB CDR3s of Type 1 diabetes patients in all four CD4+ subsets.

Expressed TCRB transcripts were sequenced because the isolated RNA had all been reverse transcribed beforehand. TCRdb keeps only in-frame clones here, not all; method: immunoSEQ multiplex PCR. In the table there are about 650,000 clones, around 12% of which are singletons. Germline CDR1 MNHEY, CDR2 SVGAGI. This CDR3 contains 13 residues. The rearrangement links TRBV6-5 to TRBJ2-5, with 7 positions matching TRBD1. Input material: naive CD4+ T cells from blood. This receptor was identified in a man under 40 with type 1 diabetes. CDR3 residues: CASSNQYRGPFNF. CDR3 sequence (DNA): TGTGCCAGCAGTAACCAATACAGGGGACCCTTCAACTTC.